One and the same sample provided the 6 T cell receptor beta chains below, sequenced in a study of identical twins. TCRdb itself ran the 5' RACE reads through MiXCR, one entry per CDR3 protein. The sample has approximately 300,000 distinct CDR3 sequences, nearly 9.5% seen once. The sample was also reused in another study, on yellow fever vaccine responses in identical twins.

The sequencing input was CD8+ T cells sorted from blood. Every receptor here comes from a woman aged 18-29 years in good health.

This clonotype was counted only a few times. The chain combines TRBV2 with TRBJ1-2, with a weak D call TRBD1 (6 bases). With 6 bases removed from V and 7 bases from J, the gap between germline ends came to 24 bases. Per the germline V gene, CDR1 is SNHLY and CDR2 is FYNNEI. This CDR3 spans 16 amino acids. The CDR3 sequence: CASSGETTQGSPGYTF. Written as DNA, the CDR3 is TGTGCCAGCAGCGGAGAGACCACACAGGGTAGCCCTGGCTACACCTTC.

The chain uses TRBV29-1 and TRBJ2-1; 7 nucleotides line up with TRBD2. Germline CDR1 is SQVTM and CDR2 is ANQGSEA. The CDR3 is made up of 14 amino acids. Trimming took 6 bases from V and 6 from J; bases not matched to a gene: 11. The CDR3 loop is CSVGGLVVGNEQFF. The CDR3 DNA reads as TGCAGCGTGGGCGGACTAGTAGTAGGCAATGAGCAGTTCTTC.

This clonotype turned up a few times. The chain couples TRBV4-3 to TRBJ2-1; TRBD2 is a possible D gene (6 bases). CDR1 LGHNA and CDR2 YSLEER come from the germline V gene. The ends were cut back, 2 bases at V and 10 bases at J, with 15 bases in the middle. The CDR3 sequence is 14 residues long. CDR3 region: CASSQTAGGAEQFF. The CDR3 DNA follows: TGCGCCAGCAGCCAAACTGCAGGAGGGGCCGAGCAGTTCTTC.

The chain has TRBV7-9 and TRBJ2-2; tentatively, D is TRBD1 (5 bases). This CDR3 spans 14 amino acids. From germline, CDR1 is SEHNR and CDR2 FQNEAQ (reference sequence). V was cut by 1 base and J by 3 bases, with 6 bases left in between. The CDR3 here is CASSLEGYTGELFF. CDR3 nucleotide sequence: TGTGCCAGCAGCTTAGAGGGGTACACCGGGGAGCTGTTTTTT.

J is TRBJ2-7 and V is TRBV5-1, with D possibly matching TRBD2 (6 bases). The CDR3 is 14 residues long. Trimming removed 1 base from V and 2 bases from J, with 10 bases in between. CDR1 is SGHRS and CDR2 is YFSETQ in the germline V gene. The CDR3 nucleotides read TGCGCCAGCAGCTTGTTTAGCGGAGCCTACGAGCAGTACTTC. Translation gives CASSLFSGAYEQYF.

This clonotype has only one observation. This rearrangement joins TRBV6-1 to TRBJ2-4; D perhaps matches TRBD2 (5 bases). CDR1 is MNHNS, CDR2 SASEGT, per germline. The CDR3 length is 15 residues. The V and J ends lost 7 bases and 0 bases respectively, with 13 bases between them. The CDR3 loop reads CASTTGSLAKNIQYF. The CDR3, as DNA: TGTGCCAGCACCACGGGAAGCCTAGCCAAAAACATTCAGTACTTC.